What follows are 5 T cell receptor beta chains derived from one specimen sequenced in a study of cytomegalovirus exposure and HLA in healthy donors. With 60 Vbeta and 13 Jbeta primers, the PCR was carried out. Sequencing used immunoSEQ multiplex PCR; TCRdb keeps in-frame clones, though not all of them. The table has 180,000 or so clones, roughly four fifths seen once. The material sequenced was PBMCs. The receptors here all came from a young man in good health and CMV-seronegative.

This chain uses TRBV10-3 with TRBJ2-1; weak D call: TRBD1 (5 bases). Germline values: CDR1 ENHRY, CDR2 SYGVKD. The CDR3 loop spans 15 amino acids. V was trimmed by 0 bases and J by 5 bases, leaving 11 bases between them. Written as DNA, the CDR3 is TGTGCCATCAGTGAGTCGAACCAGGGTCACAATGAGCAGTTCTTC. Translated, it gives CAISESNQGHNEQFF.

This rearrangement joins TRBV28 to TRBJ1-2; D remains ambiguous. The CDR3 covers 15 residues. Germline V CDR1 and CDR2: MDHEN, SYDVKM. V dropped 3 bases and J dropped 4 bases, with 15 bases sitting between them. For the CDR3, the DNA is TGTGCCAGCAGTTTCGAGCAGGTCAATCTCTATGGCTACACCTTC. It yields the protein CASSFEQVNLYGYTF.

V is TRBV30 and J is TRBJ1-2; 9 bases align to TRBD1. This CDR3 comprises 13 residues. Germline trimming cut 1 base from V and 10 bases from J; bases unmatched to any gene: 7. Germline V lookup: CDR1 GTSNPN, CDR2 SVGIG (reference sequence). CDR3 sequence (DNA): TGTGCCTGGAGTGGTGGACAGGGGCTTGCCTACACCTTC. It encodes CAWSGGQGLAYTF.

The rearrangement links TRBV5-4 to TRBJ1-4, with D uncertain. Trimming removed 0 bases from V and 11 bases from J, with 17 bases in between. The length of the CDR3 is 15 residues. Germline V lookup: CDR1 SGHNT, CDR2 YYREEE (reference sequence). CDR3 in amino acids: CASSLAVGETTKLFF. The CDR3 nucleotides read TGTGCCAGCAGCTTGGCTGTTGGTGAGACAACCAAACTGTTTTTT.

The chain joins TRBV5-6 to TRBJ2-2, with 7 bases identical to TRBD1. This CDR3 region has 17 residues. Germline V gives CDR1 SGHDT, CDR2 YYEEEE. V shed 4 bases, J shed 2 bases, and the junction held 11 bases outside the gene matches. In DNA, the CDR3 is TGTGCCAGCAGCGGGGTAAGAGGGACAGAAAACACCGGGGAGCTGTTTTTT. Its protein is CASSGVRGTENTGELFF.